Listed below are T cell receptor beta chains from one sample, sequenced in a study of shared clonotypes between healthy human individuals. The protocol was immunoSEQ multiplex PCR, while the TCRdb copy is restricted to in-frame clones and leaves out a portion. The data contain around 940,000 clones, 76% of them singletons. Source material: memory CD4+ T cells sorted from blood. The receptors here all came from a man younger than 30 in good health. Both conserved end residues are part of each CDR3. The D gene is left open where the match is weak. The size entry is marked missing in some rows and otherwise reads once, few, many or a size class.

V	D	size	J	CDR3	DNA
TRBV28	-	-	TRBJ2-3	CASSYPSGPTDTQYF	TGTGCCAGCAGTTACCCCAGCGGGCCCACAGATACGCAGTATTTT
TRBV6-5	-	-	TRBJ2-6	CASSYLGLGANVLTF	TGTGCCAGCAGTTACCTGGGGCTTGGGGCCAACGTCCTGACTTTC
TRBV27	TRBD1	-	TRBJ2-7	CASSLLLSGGRHEQYF	TGTGCCAGCAGTTTACTCCTGTCAGGGGGCCGCCACGAGCAGTACTTC
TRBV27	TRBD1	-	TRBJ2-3	CASSLSRGPYGTDTQYF	TGTGCCAGCAGTTTATCGAGGGGGCCCTATGGCACAGATACGCAGTATTTT
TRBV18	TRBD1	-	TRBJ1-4	CASSPSGQGHEKLFF	TGTGCCAGCTCACCCAGCGGACAGGGCCATGAAAAACTGTTTTTT
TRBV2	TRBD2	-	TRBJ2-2	CASRGTGGLLTGELFF	TGTGCCAGCAGGGGTACGGGGGGACTCCTCACCGGGGAGCTGTTTTTT
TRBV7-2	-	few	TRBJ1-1	CASSFLDTEAFF	TGTGCCAGCAGCTTCCTAGACACTGAAGCTTTCTTT
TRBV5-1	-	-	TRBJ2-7	CASSLSARADSYEQYF	TGCGCCAGCAGCTTGAGCGCCCGAGCGGACAGCTACGAGCAGTACTTC
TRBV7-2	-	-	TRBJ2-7	CASSIRQNEQYF	TGTGCCAGCAGCATACGACAGAACGAGCAGTACTTC
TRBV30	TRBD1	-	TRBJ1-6	CAWSDGQGDNSPLHF	TGTGCCTGGAGTGACGGACAGGGGGATAATTCACCCCTCCACTTT
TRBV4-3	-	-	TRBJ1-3	CASSQEFRGRSGNTIYF	TGCGCCAGCAGCCAAGAATTCAGGGGAAGATCTGGAAACACCATATATTTT
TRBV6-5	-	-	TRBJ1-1	CASSNRDTKTEAFF	TGTGCCAGCAGTAACCGGGACACCAAAACGGAAGCTTTCTTT
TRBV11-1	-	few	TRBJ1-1	CASSLTVEAFF	TGTGCCAGCAGCTTAACCGTCGAAGCTTTCTTT
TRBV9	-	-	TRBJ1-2	CASSFISGRDGYTF	TGTGCCAGCAGCTTTATTTCCGGACGAGATGGCTACACCTTC
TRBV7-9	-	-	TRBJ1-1	CASSFPKRMNTEAFF	TGTGCCAGCAGCTTTCCCAAACGGATGAACACTGAAGCTTTCTTT
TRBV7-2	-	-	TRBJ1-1	CASSSRGSWVPEAFF	TGTGCCAGCAGCTCCAGGGGTTCTTGGGTCCCTGAAGCTTTCTTT
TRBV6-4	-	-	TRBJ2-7	CASSKCDYEQYF	TGTGCCAGCAGTAAGTGCGACTACGAGCAGTACTTC
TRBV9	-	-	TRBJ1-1	CASSVLPPGANTEAFF	TGTGCCAGCAGCGTACTCCCCCCAGGGGCGAACACTGAAGCTTTCTTT
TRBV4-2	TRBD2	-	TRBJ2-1	CASSQATSGGNSYNEQFF	TGTGCCAGCAGCCAGGCGACTAGCGGGGGGAACTCCTACAATGAGCAGTTCTTC
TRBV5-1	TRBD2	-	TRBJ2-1	CASSSGLAVEQFF	TGCGCCAGCAGCTCAGGACTAGCGGTCGAGCAGTTCTTC
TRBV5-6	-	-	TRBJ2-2	CASSLVQTNTGELFF	TGTGCCAGCAGCTTGGTACAGACGAACACCGGGGAGCTGTTTTTT
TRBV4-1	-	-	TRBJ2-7	CASSLAERSSYEQYF	TGCGCCAGCAGCCTGGCGGAACGGAGCTCCTACGAGCAGTACTTC
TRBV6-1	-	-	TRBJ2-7	CASSEAPGQPYEQYF	TGTGCCAGCAGTGAAGCGCCGGGACAACCCTACGAGCAGTACTTC
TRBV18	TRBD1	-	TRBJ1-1	CASSPWGQTNTEAFF	TGTGCCAGCTCACCATGGGGACAGACGAACACTGAAGCTTTCTTT
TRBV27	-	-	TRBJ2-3	CASSGTTDTQYF	TGTGCCAGCTCCGGGACCACAGATACGCAGTATTTT